A single sample gave rise to the 19 T cell receptor beta chains below, sequenced in a study of blood T cell repertoires in COVID-19. Measured with immunoSEQ multiplex PCR; TCRdb has only the in-frame clones, and not every one. The sample carries tens of thousands of clones, less than 85% recorded once. The sequenced sample consisted of peripheral blood. These TCRs come from a man aged 65-85 years with active or convalescent COVID-19.

This sequence joins TRBV7-5 and TRBJ2-1; the table's D gene call, TRBD2, was not cross checked with the DNA. TRBV7-5 is tagged as a pseudogene. The CDR3 extends over 11 amino acids. CDR3 sequence (DNA): TGTGTCAGAAGCCCCTCCGTTAAGCAGTTCTTC. This translates into CVRSPSVKQFF.

The V and J genes are TRBV5-5 and TRBJ1-1; 9 nucleotides match TRBD1. CDR1 is SGHKS and CDR2 is YYEKEE in the germline V gene (reference sequence). This CDR3 comprises 13 residues. J was trimmed by 6 bases and V by 3 bases; bases with no gene match: 3. The CDR3 DNA is TGTGCCAGCAGCTCGGACAGGGGATCTGAAGCTTTCTTT. The encoded protein is CASSSDRGSEAFF.

This chain joins TRBV5-1 and TRBJ2-7; weak D call: TRBD2 (6 bases). CDR1 SGHRS and CDR2 YFSETQ come from the germline V gene. The CDR3 has 14 amino acids. Trimming removed 7 bases at V and 3 bases at J, with 17 bases between. CDR3 bases: TGCGCCAGCGGGGGTGGTGCGGGGATCTACGAGCAGTACTTC. Translating gives CASGGGAGIYEQYF.

V and J are TRBV4-1 and TRBJ2-7; possible D gene TRBD1, 5 bases. The germline V gene encodes CDR1 MGHRA and CDR2 YSYEKL. V shed 0 bases and J shed 3 bases, with 6 bases lying between them. The CDR3 sequence is 13 residues long. In nucleotides, the CDR3 is TGCGCCAGCAGCCAAGAGACAGACTACGAGCAGTACTTC. It codes for CASSQETDYEQYF.

DNA for the CDR3: TGTGCCAGCAGTAGCGGGGGGGTAACTAATGAGCAGTTCTTC. This sequence encodes CASSSGGVTNEQFF. This chain joins TRBV6-5 and TRBJ2-1; 10 bases are a match to TRBD2. This CDR3 is 14 amino acids long. V lost 5 bases and J lost 7; bases outside the gene matches: 5. CDR1 and CDR2 (germline): MNHEY, SVGAGI.

The rearrangement joins TRBV7-8 to TRBJ2-4; tentative D call: TRBD1 (6 bases). There are 12 residues in the CDR3. V lost 1 base and J 8 bases, leaving 6 bases between the germline ends. Looked up from germline, CDR1 is SGHVS and CDR2 is FQNEAQ. The CDR3 nucleotides are TGTGCCAGCAGCTTAGAGGGGGACATTCAGTACTTC. It is translated as CASSLEGDIQYF.

The chain recombines TRBV19 with TRBJ1-5; 7 bases fit TRBD1. V shed 5 bases, J shed 6 bases, and the junction held 10 bases outside the gene matches. The CDR3 runs to 15 residues. CDR1 and CDR2 (germline): LNHDA, SQIVND (reference sequence). The CDR3 protein is CASSEVPGGFQPQHF. Written as DNA, the CDR3 is TGTGCCAGTAGTGAGGTCCCAGGGGGTTTTCAGCCCCAGCATTTT.

This clone has a count of ten or more. This chain connects TRBV5-1 to TRBJ2-3; a weak D match, TRBD1 (6 bases). The CDR3 is made up of 13 amino acids. Germline CDR1 SGHRS, CDR2 YFSETQ. V lost 5 bases, J lost 4 bases, and 11 bases lay in between. CDR3: CASRQGGSDTQYF. DNA for the CDR3: TGCGCCAGCAGACAGGGTGGGTCAGATACGCAGTATTTT.

The J gene is TRBJ2-3, the V gene TRBV9; D remains ambiguous. CDR1 SGDLS and CDR2 YYNGEE come from the germline V gene. The CDR3 consists of 14 residues. The germline V and J ends were trimmed by 0 bases and 0 bases, with 5 bases remaining between them. The CDR3 spells CASSVAGSTDTQYF. In DNA form, the CDR3 reads TGTGCCAGCAGCGTAGCCGGTAGCACAGATACGCAGTATTTT. Drawing the rest from reference TRBV9 and TRBJ2-3, the complete variable domain is DSGVTQTPKHLITATGQRVTLRCSPRSGDLSVYWYQQSLDQGLQFLIQYYNGEERAKGNILERFSAQQFPDLHSELNLSSLELGDSALYFCASSVAGSTDTQYFGPGTRLTVL.

The chain carries TRBV28 and TRBJ2-7; tentatively, D is TRBD1 (5 bases). This CDR3 has 13 residues. Trimming left V 3 bases short and J 5 bases short, with 11 bases between. Germline assignment: CDR1 MDHEN and CDR2 SYDVKM. The chain's CDR3 is CASSFQGVHEQYF. The CDR3 coding sequence is TGTGCCAGCAGTTTTCAGGGCGTCCACGAGCAGTACTTC.

V gene TRBV7-2 combines with J gene TRBJ2-1, with D unresolved. V was pared by 1 base and J by 5 bases, with 3 bases between. This CDR3 has 12 residues. Germline loops: CDR1 SGHTA, CDR2 FQGNSA. CDR3 DNA: TGTGCCAGCAGCTTAGACAACAATGAGCAGTTCTTC. Translating gives CASSLDNNEQFF.

V gene TRBV12-3 or TRBV12-4 combines with J gene TRBJ2-3; D is unresolved. This CDR3 contains 13 residues. Trimming left V 2 bases short and J 2 bases short, with 5 bases between. In DNA, the CDR3 is TGTGCCAGCAGTTTACTACCCACAGATACGCAGTATTTT. This sequence encodes CASSLLPTDTQYF.

This clone appeared a single time. The J gene is TRBJ2-4, the V gene TRBV5-1; 9 bases align to TRBD2. J gave up 0 bases and V 6 bases, and 7 bases lay outside the gene matches. The germline V gene encodes CDR1 SGHRS and CDR2 YFSETQ. The CDR3 totals 16 residues. CDR3 sequence (DNA): TGCGCCAGCAAAGAAGCGGGGGGTCTAGCCAAAAACATTCAGTACTTC. It is translated as CASKEAGGLAKNIQYF.

The chain employs TRBV5-1 and TRBJ2-5, with D possibly matching TRBD2 (6 bases). Trimming took 3 bases from V and 4 from J, leaving 10 bases between them. The CDR3 runs to 13 residues. The germline V gene encodes CDR1 SGHRS and CDR2 YFSETQ. CDR3 residues: CASSWDWGETQYF. CDR3 DNA: TGCGCCAGCAGCTGGGACTGGGGAGAGACCCAGTACTTC.

This clone has only one observation. The chain carries TRBV29-1 and TRBJ2-1, with D tentatively TRBD1 (7 bases). The germline V gene encodes CDR1 SQVTM and CDR2 ANQGSEA. This CDR3 is 14 amino acids long. The germline V and J ends were trimmed by 7 bases and 3 bases, with 16 bases remaining between them. The CDR3, as DNA: TGCAGCGCCAGGGGGGCAGGGGGCTACAATGAGCAGTTCTTC. Its protein is CSARGAGGYNEQFF.

V gene TRBV7-2 combines with J gene TRBJ2-7; TRBD1 agrees at 8 bases. This CDR3 comprises 17 residues. CDR1 is SGHTA and CDR2 is FQGNSA in the germline V gene. Losses at the gene ends were 5 bases for V and 1 base for J; bases not matched to a gene: 13. The CDR3 spells CASSIGGQGWESYEQYF. CDR3 nucleotide sequence: TGTGCCAGCAGCATTGGCGGACAGGGATGGGAATCCTACGAGCAGTACTTC.

The chain links TRBV10-3 to TRBJ2-5; no clear D. Germline V lookup: CDR1 ENHRY, CDR2 SYGVKD. CDR3 length: 13 amino acids. V lost 6 bases to trimming and J lost 2 bases, with 10 bases between them. CDR3 sequence: CAISVNRQETQYF. Written as DNA, the CDR3 is TGTGCCATCAGCGTCAACAGACAAGAGACCCAGTACTTC.

The chain combines TRBV18 with TRBJ2-7, with 7 bases that match TRBD1. Losses at the gene ends were 0 bases for V and 3 bases for J; bases not matched to a gene: 2. The CDR3 extends over 14 amino acids. The germline CDR1 and CDR2 sequences are KGHSH and LQKENI. CDR3 in DNA: TGTGCCAGCTCACCACCGAACAGGGGCTACGAGCAGTACTTC. Protein product: CASSPPNRGYEQYF.

The genes are TRBV5-1 and TRBJ2-3; 9 bases are a match to TRBD1. This CDR3 contains 15 residues. V shed 0 bases, J shed 4 bases, and the junction held 3 bases outside the gene matches. The germline gives CDR1 SGHRS, CDR2 YFSETQ. The DNA of the CDR3 is TGCGCCAGCAGCTTGGAAGGGACAGGGTCAGATACGCAGTATTTT. Residues: CASSLEGTGSDTQYF.